The rows below give T cell receptor beta chains drawn from one sample of a study of blood T cell repertoires in COVID-19. Clones were sequenced by immunoSEQ multiplex PCR, and TCRdb holds only the in-frame ones, with some missing. Among about 67,000 clones listed, approximately 90% were seen once. Sequences were obtained from peripheral blood. The receptors were sampled from a woman over 75 with acute or convalescent COVID-19. The CDR3 runs from the conserved cysteine through the conserved F or W. Fields, in order: CDR3 DNA, CDR3 protein, J gene, D gene, clone size, V gene. D genes are given only for firm matches. Not every row has a clone size; where given, it reads once, few, many or a size class.

CDR3 DNA: TGTGCCAGCAGTTCCGTCCTGAACACTGAAGCTTTCTTT
CDR3 protein: CASSSVLNTEAFF
J gene: TRBJ1-1
D gene: NA
clone size: NA
V gene: TRBV12-3/TRBV12-4

CDR3 DNA: TGTGCCAGTAGAACCCGGGACAGCTATGGCTACACCTTC
CDR3 protein: CASRTRDSYGYTF
J gene: TRBJ1-2
D gene: TRBD1
clone size: NA
V gene: TRBV19

CDR3 DNA: TGTGCCAGCAGCATGAAAGGGGACGAGCAGTACTTC
CDR3 protein: CASSMKGDEQYF
J gene: TRBJ2-7
D gene: NA
clone size: once
V gene: TRBV7-9

CDR3 DNA: TGTGCCAGCTCAGCAGGACAGAGGGGCACTGAAGCTTTCTTT
CDR3 protein: CASSAGQRGTEAFF
J gene: TRBJ1-1
D gene: NA
clone size: NA
V gene: TRBV18

CDR3 DNA: TGTGCCAGCAGTTTGGGAGACAGGGAAGGAACTGAAGCTTTCTTT
CDR3 protein: CASSLGDREGTEAFF
J gene: TRBJ1-1
D gene: TRBD1
clone size: NA
V gene: TRBV28

CDR3 DNA: TGTGCCAGCAGCTTACTAGCGTCGAACACCGGGGAGCTGTTTTTT
CDR3 protein: CASSLLASNTGELFF
J gene: TRBJ2-2
D gene: NA
clone size: NA
V gene: TRBV7-3

CDR3 DNA: TGTGCCAGTCGTTCAGACAGGGTCAACGAGCAGTACTTC
CDR3 protein: CASRSDRVNEQYF
J gene: TRBJ2-7
D gene: TRBD1
clone size: NA
V gene: TRBV7-9

CDR3 DNA: TGTGCCAGCAGCTGGGGAGGCAATCAGCCCCAGCATTTT
CDR3 protein: CASSWGGNQPQHF
J gene: TRBJ1-5
D gene: NA
clone size: once
V gene: TRBV7-2

CDR3 DNA: TGCGCCAGCAGCTTGATCCCAGCGGGAGAGACCGAGCAGTACTTC
CDR3 protein: CASSLIPAGETEQYF
J gene: TRBJ2-7
D gene: TRBD2
clone size: NA
V gene: TRBV5-1

CDR3 DNA: TGTGCCAGCTCACCTTTTCCGGACACTTCATCCTCTGGAAACACCATATATTTT
CDR3 protein: CASSPFPDTSSSGNTIYF
J gene: TRBJ1-3
D gene: NA
clone size: NA
V gene: TRBV18

CDR3 DNA: TGCGCCAGCAGCGGGTACAGGGGTGGCACTGAAGCTTTCTTT
CDR3 protein: CASSGYRGGTEAFF
J gene: TRBJ1-1
D gene: TRBD1
clone size: NA
V gene: TRBV5-1

CDR3 DNA: TGTGCCACCAGTGATGGGGGGACAGACCCTTCTACTAGCGGGAGGGCGCCAGATACGCAGTATTTT
CDR3 protein: CATSDGGTDPSTSGRAPDTQYF
J gene: TRBJ2-3
D gene: TRBD2
clone size: NA
V gene: TRBV24-1

CDR3 DNA: TGCGCCAGCAGCCTAGCCGGGACAGGCCAAGAGACCCAGTACTTC
CDR3 protein: CASSLAGTGQETQYF
J gene: TRBJ2-5
D gene: TRBD1
clone size: NA
V gene: TRBV5-1

CDR3 DNA: TGTGCCAGTAGTCGAACAGGGATAGACTATGGCTACACCTTC
CDR3 protein: CASSRTGIDYGYTF
J gene: TRBJ1-2
D gene: NA
clone size: few
V gene: TRBV19

CDR3 DNA: TGTGCCAGCAGCCCCGCGAGCGAAGGGACCCAGTACTTC
CDR3 protein: CASSPASEGTQYF
J gene: TRBJ2-5
D gene: NA
clone size: NA
V gene: TRBV7-3

CDR3 DNA: TGCGCCAGCAGCCAAGGAAGAGGACAGAAGAACACTGAAGCTTTCTTT
CDR3 protein: CASSQGRGQKNTEAFF
J gene: TRBJ1-1
D gene: NA
clone size: once
V gene: TRBV4-1

CDR3 DNA: TGTGCCAGCAGTAAAGTAGCAGATACGCAGTATTTT
CDR3 protein: CASSKVADTQYF
J gene: TRBJ2-3
D gene: NA
clone size: NA
V gene: TRBV9

CDR3 DNA: TGTGCCAGCAGCAAACCCATCAGGGCGAACACTGAAGCTTTCTTT
CDR3 protein: CASSKPIRANTEAFF
J gene: TRBJ1-1
D gene: NA
clone size: NA
V gene: TRBV7-9

CDR3 DNA: TGTGCCAGCAGTGTCCCCCCCGGGATTAATCTAGCCAAAAACATTCAGTACTTC
CDR3 protein: CASSVPPGINLAKNIQYF
J gene: TRBJ2-4
D gene: NA
clone size: once
V gene: TRBV6-4

CDR3 DNA: TGTGCCAGCAGCTTAGGAGGTCGGGGGTATGAGACCCAGTACTTC
CDR3 protein: CASSLGGRGYETQYF
J gene: TRBJ2-5
D gene: NA
clone size: NA
V gene: TRBV7-2

CDR3 DNA: TGTGCCAGCAGTGAAGCGCTTCGGGACAGCTATGGCTACACCTTC
CDR3 protein: CASSEALRDSYGYTF
J gene: TRBJ1-2
D gene: TRBD1
clone size: NA
V gene: TRBV6-1

CDR3 DNA: TGTGCCAGCAGCGCCCGGACAGGGGCTGGGGCCAACGTCCTGACTTTC
CDR3 protein: CASSARTGAGANVLTF
J gene: TRBJ2-6
D gene: TRBD1
clone size: NA
V gene: TRBV9

CDR3 DNA: TGTGCCAGCAGTTACACGATACCGGGACTAGCAAGCGAGCAGTACTTC
CDR3 protein: CASSYTIPGLASEQYF
J gene: TRBJ2-7
D gene: TRBD2
clone size: NA
V gene: TRBV6-5

CDR3 DNA: TGTGCCAGCAGTTTACGCGACAGGGGGGGATACTATGGCTACACCTTC
CDR3 protein: CASSLRDRGGYYGYTF
J gene: TRBJ1-2
D gene: TRBD1
clone size: NA
V gene: TRBV27

CDR3 DNA: TGTGCCGCCGGGACTCCCAATACGCAGTATTTT
CDR3 protein: CAAGTPNTQYF
J gene: TRBJ2-3
D gene: NA
clone size: once
V gene: TRBV10-3

CDR3 DNA: TGTGCCAGCAGCCAAGGTCTAACAGGCCGGGAGTACTTC
CDR3 protein: CASSQGLTGREYF
J gene: TRBJ2-7
D gene: NA
clone size: NA
V gene: TRBV3-1/TRBV3-2

CDR3 DNA: TGCGCCAGCAGCCAACCTAGGCTAGCCAAAAACATTCAGTACTTC
CDR3 protein: CASSQPRLAKNIQYF
J gene: TRBJ2-4
D gene: NA
clone size: NA
V gene: TRBV4-1

CDR3 DNA: TGCGCCAGCAGCCCCAGGACAGGCAAGTCCGGGGAGCTGTTTTTT
CDR3 protein: CASSPRTGKSGELFF
J gene: TRBJ2-2
D gene: TRBD1
clone size: NA
V gene: TRBV5-1

CDR3 DNA: TGTGCCAGCACTGTTATCGGAGGATTTGGCTACACCTTC
CDR3 protein: CASTVIGGFGYTF
J gene: TRBJ1-2
D gene: NA
clone size: NA
V gene: TRBV12-3/TRBV12-4

CDR3 DNA: TGTGCCAGCAGCTACGACGGAGAGCCCTACGAGCAGTACTTC
CDR3 protein: CASSYDGEPYEQYF
J gene: TRBJ2-7
D gene: NA
clone size: NA
V gene: TRBV5-4

CDR3 DNA: TGTGCCAGCAGCTTAGGACAGGACTCTGGAAACACCATATATTTT
CDR3 protein: CASSLGQDSGNTIYF
J gene: TRBJ1-3
D gene: NA
clone size: few
V gene: TRBV7-6

CDR3 DNA: TGTGCCAGCAGCTTGGGCTTTTTTAATAATTCACCCCTCCACTTT
CDR3 protein: CASSLGFFNNSPLHF
J gene: TRBJ1-6
D gene: NA
clone size: NA
V gene: TRBV11-2

CDR3 DNA: TGTGCCAGCAGCCCCACAGGGGCGTACTCCTACAATGAGCAGTTCTTC
CDR3 protein: CASSPTGAYSYNEQFF
J gene: TRBJ2-1
D gene: TRBD1
clone size: NA
V gene: TRBV7-9

CDR3 DNA: TGTGCCAGCAGTTTGGGACAGGGGGCGCGAGGCACAGATACGCAGTATTTT
CDR3 protein: CASSLGQGARGTDTQYF
J gene: TRBJ2-3
D gene: TRBD1
clone size: few
V gene: TRBV28

CDR3 DNA: TGTGCCAGCATGACAGGGTGGAACACCGGGGAGCTGTTTTTT
CDR3 protein: CASMTGWNTGELFF
J gene: TRBJ2-2
D gene: TRBD1
clone size: NA
V gene: TRBV28

CDR3 DNA: TGTGCCAGCAGCTACAGGGTTTTGGAAAAACTGTTTTTT
CDR3 protein: CASSYRVLEKLFF
J gene: TRBJ1-4
D gene: NA
clone size: NA
V gene: TRBV7-9

CDR3 DNA: TGCGCCAGCAGCCTGTCCAGGCTGGAGACCCAGTACTTC
CDR3 protein: CASSLSRLETQYF
J gene: TRBJ2-5
D gene: NA
clone size: few
V gene: TRBV4-1

CDR3 DNA: TGTGCCAGCAGTGGAACAGCGGGGGGCAGGGATACGCAGTATTTT
CDR3 protein: CASSGTAGGRDTQYF
J gene: TRBJ2-3
D gene: TRBD2
clone size: NA
V gene: TRBV2

CDR3 DNA: TGTGCCAGCAGTTTGATGGGGGCGAAAGGCAATCAGCCCCAGCATTTT
CDR3 protein: CASSLMGAKGNQPQHF
J gene: TRBJ1-5
D gene: NA
clone size: NA
V gene: TRBV27

CDR3 DNA: TGTGCCAGCAGTCAAAGGGGGGGATCTTACAATGAGCAGTTCTTC
CDR3 protein: CASSQRGGSYNEQFF
J gene: TRBJ2-1
D gene: NA
clone size: NA
V gene: TRBV5-4

CDR3 DNA: TGTGCCAGCTTGGGAGGGAAAGAGACCCAGTACTTC
CDR3 protein: CASLGGKETQYF
J gene: TRBJ2-5
D gene: TRBD2
clone size: NA
V gene: TRBV28

CDR3 DNA: TGTGCCAGCAGCCGAATGGGGGGACTAGCGGGAGTTGAGACCCAGTACTTC
CDR3 protein: CASSRMGGLAGVETQYF
J gene: TRBJ2-5
D gene: TRBD2
clone size: NA
V gene: TRBV13

CDR3 DNA: TGTGCCAGCAGTTTAATAAGCAGGGAAGCTTTCTTT
CDR3 protein: CASSLISREAFF
J gene: TRBJ1-1
D gene: NA
clone size: NA
V gene: TRBV28

CDR3 DNA: TGTGCCAGCAGTTACTCCGGCAGCGGCTATGGCTACACCTTC
CDR3 protein: CASSYSGSGYGYTF
J gene: TRBJ1-2
D gene: NA
clone size: NA
V gene: TRBV6-2/TRBV6-3

CDR3 DNA: TGCAGCGTGCCGGGGACAGATGTAGGCGAGCAGTACTTC
CDR3 protein: CSVPGTDVGEQYF
J gene: TRBJ2-7
D gene: TRBD1
clone size: few
V gene: TRBV29-1

CDR3 DNA: TGTGCCAGCAGCTGGGACAACAATTCACCCCTCCACTTT
CDR3 protein: CASSWDNNSPLHF
J gene: TRBJ1-6
D gene: NA
clone size: NA
V gene: TRBV28

CDR3 DNA: TGTGCCAGCTCACTTAGCGGGGGGAACACAGATACGCAGTATTTT
CDR3 protein: CASSLSGGNTDTQYF
J gene: TRBJ2-3
D gene: TRBD2
clone size: NA
V gene: TRBV18

CDR3 DNA: TGTGCCAGTAGTATGAGGGGGAACGGCAATCAGCCCCAGCATTTT
CDR3 protein: CASSMRGNGNQPQHF
J gene: TRBJ1-5
D gene: NA
clone size: NA
V gene: TRBV19

CDR3 DNA: TGTGCCAGCAGCCCCTCGGGACTAGCGGGAGGTTATGCAGATACGCAGTATTTT
CDR3 protein: CASSPSGLAGGYADTQYF
J gene: TRBJ2-3
D gene: TRBD2
clone size: NA
V gene: TRBV7-3

CDR3 DNA: TGTGCCAGCAGCTTACAGATTTCCTATAATTCACCCCTCCACTTT
CDR3 protein: CASSLQISYNSPLHF
J gene: TRBJ1-6
D gene: NA
clone size: NA
V gene: TRBV11-2